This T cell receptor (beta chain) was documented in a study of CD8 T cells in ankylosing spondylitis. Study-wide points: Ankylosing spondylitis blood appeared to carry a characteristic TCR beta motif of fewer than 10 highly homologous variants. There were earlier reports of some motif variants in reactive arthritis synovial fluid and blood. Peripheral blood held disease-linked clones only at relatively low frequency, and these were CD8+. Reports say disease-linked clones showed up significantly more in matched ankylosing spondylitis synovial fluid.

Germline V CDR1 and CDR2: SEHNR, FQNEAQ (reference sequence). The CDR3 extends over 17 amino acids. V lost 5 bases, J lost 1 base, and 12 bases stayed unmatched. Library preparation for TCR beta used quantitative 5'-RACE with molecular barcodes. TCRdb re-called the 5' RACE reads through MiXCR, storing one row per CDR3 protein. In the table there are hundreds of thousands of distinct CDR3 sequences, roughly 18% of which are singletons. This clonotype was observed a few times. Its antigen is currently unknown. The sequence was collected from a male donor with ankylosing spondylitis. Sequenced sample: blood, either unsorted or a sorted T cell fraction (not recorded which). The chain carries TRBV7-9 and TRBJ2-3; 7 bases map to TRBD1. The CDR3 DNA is TGTGCCAGCAGCCAAACGACAGGGCCGCTCGGCACAGATACGCAGTATTTT. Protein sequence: CASSQTTGPLGTDTQYF.